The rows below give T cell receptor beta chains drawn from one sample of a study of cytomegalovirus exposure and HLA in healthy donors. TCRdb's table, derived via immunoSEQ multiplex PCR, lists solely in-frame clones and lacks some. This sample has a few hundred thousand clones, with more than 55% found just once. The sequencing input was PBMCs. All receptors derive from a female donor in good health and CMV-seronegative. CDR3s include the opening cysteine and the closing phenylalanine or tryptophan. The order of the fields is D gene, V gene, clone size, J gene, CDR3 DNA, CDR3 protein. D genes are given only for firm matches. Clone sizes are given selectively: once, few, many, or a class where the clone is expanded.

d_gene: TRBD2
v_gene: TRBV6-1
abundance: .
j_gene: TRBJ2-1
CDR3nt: TGTGCCAGCAGTGAACGACTAGCGGAGCAGTTCTTC
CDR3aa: CASSERLAEQFF

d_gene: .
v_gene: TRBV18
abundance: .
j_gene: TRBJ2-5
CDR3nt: TGTGCCAGCTCACCGGGCACCCGAGAGACCCAGTACTTC
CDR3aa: CASSPGTRETQYF

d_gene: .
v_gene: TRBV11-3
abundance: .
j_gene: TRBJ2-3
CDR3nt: TGTGCCAGCAGCCTCCAGGCGCCGAAAGACACGCAGTATTTT
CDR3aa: CASSLQAPKDTQYF

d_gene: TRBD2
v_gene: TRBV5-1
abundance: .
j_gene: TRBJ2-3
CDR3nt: TGCGCCAGCAGCCGTGGACTAGCGGTCACAGATACGCAGTATTTT
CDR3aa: CASSRGLAVTDTQYF

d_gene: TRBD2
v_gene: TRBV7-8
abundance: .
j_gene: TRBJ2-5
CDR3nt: TGTGCCAGCAGCCGAGGACTAGCGGGAGGCGAGACCCAGTACTTC
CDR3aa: CASSRGLAGGETQYF

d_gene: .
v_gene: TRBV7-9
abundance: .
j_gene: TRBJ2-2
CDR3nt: TGTGCCAGCAGCTCCAGACAGGCGGGCACCGGGGAGCTGTTTTTT
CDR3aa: CASSSRQAGTGELFF

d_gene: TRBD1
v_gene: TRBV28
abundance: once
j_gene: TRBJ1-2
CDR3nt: TGTGCCAGCAGTTTATTTACCGGGACAGGGGGAGGTAACTATGGCTACACCTTC
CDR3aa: CASSLFTGTGGGNYGYTF

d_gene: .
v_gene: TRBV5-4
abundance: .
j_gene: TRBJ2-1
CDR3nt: TGTGCCAGCACGTTAGGGATTGAGCGGAACAATGAGCAGTTCTTC
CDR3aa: CASTLGIERNNEQFF

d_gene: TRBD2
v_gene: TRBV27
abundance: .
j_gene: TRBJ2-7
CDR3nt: TGTGCCAGCAGAGACGGGACTAGCGCCACCTACGAGCAGTACTTC
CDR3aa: CASRDGTSATYEQYF

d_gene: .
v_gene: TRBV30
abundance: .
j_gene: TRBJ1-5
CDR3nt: TGTGCCTGGAGTGGGACATTTCCGAATCAGCCCCAGCATTTT
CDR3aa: CAWSGTFPNQPQHF

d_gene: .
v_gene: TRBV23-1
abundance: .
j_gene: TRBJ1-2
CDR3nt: TGCGCCAGCAGCAAGGGGAGGTCTAACTATGGCTACACCTTC
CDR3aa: CASSKGRSNYGYTF

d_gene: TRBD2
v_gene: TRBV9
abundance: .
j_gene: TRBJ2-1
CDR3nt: TGTGCCAGCACCGGACTAGCGGGAGGGAATGAGCAGTTCTTC
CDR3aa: CASTGLAGGNEQFF

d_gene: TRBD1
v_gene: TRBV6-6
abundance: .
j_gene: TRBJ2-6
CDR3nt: TGTGCCACCACAACAGGGGTCTCTGGGGCCAACGTCCTGACTTTC
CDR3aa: CATTTGVSGANVLTF

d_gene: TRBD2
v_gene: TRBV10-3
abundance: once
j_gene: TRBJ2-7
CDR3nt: TGTGCCATCAGTGAGTCAGGTAGCGGGAGTGCCCAATACGAGCAGTACTTC
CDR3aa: CAISESGSGSAQYEQYF

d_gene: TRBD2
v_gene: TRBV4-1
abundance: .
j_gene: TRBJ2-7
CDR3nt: TGCGCCAGCAGCCAAGATAGGCTAGCGGGAGTTTACGAGCAGTACTTC
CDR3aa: CASSQDRLAGVYEQYF

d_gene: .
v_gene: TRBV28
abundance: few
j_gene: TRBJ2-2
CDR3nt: TGTGCCAGCAGTTTACACTGGACCGGGGAGCTGTTTTTT
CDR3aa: CASSLHWTGELFF

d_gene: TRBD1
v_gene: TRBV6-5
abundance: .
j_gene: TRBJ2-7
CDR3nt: TGTGCCAGCAGTTACTCAAACCGGGACAGGGTCTACGAGCAGTACTTC
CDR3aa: CASSYSNRDRVYEQYF

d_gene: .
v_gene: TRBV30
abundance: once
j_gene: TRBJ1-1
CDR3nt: TGTGCCTGGAGTGTAGGTGCGGATACCCAAGCTTTCTTT
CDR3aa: CAWSVGADTQAFF

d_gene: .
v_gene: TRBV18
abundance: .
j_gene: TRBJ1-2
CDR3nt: TGTGCCAGCTCACCATTTCTCCGGGGGGATGGCTACACCTTC
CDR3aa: CASSPFLRGDGYTF

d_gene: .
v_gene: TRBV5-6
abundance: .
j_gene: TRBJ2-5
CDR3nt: TGTGCCAGCAGCTTGGACGGGACCCAGTACTTC
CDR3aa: CASSLDGTQYF

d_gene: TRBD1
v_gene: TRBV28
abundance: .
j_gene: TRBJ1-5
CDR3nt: TGTGCCAGCAGTGGGGGGATAGACAGGGGAGCCTGGACCCAGCGTTTT
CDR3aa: CASSGGIDRGAWTQRF

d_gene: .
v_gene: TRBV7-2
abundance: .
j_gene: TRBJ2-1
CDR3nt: TGTGCCAGCAGCTTAAGTCGGCCCTCCGGGAATGAGCAGTTCTTC
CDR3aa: CASSLSRPSGNEQFF

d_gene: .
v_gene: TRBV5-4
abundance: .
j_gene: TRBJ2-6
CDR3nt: TGTGCCAGCAGCTTGGCCGGGTTATCTGGGGCCAACGTCCTGACTTTC
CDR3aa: CASSLAGLSGANVLTF

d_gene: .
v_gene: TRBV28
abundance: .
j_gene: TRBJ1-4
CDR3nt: TGTGCCAGCAGTTCTCGCAGTCATAATGAAAAACTGTTTTTT
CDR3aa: CASSSRSHNEKLFF

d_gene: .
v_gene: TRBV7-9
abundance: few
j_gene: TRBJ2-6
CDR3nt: TGTGCCAGCAGCTACAACAACGTCCTGACTTTC
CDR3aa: CASSYNNVLTF

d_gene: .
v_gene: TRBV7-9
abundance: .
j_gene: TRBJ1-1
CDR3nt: TGTTCCAGCAGCGCGTTACAGGGTTCGAACACTGAAGCTTTCTTT
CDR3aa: CSSSALQGSNTEAFF

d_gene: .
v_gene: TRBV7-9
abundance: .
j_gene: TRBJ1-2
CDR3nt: TGTGCCAGCAGCTTGGCGGCGTCCTGGTATGGCTACACCTTC
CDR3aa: CASSLAASWYGYTF

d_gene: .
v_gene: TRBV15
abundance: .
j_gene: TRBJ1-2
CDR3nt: TGTGCCACCAGCAGAGATTTAGCTAACTGTGGCTACACCTTC
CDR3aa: CATSRDLANCGYTF

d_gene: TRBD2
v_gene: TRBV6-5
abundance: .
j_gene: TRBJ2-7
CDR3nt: TGTGCCAGCAGTCTCCGGACTAGCGGGATCTACGAGCAGTACTTC
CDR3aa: CASSLRTSGIYEQYF

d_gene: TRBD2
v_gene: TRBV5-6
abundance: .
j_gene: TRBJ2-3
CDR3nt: TGTGCCAGCAGCTCCCTTCGGCTAGCGGGAAGCACAGATACGCAGTATTTT
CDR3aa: CASSSLRLAGSTDTQYF

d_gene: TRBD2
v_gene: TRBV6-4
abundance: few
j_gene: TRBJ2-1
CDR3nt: TGTGCCAGCAGTTCCCTGGCTAGCGGGCATAACAATGAGCAGTTCTTC
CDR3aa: CASSSLASGHNNEQFF

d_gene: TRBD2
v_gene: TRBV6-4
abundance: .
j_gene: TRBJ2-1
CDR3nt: TGTGCCAGCAGTGACTCCCGGACTAGCGGGAGAAAACGGACATCGTCCAATGAGCAGTTCTTC
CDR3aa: CASSDSRTSGRKRTSSNEQFF